This TCR beta chain was observed in a study of PD-L1 blockade in urothelial cancer. Background on the study: Men with urothelial cancer arising in the bladder made up about nine tenths of the roughly 29 patients. Blood samples had a median of approximately 150,000 T cells.

The V gene end was trimmed by 6 bases and the J gene end by 1 base; junction bases not matched to a gene: 4. CDR1 SGHRS and CDR2 YFSETQ come from the germline V gene. The CDR3 runs to 15 residues. The data were produced by immunoSEQ multiplex PCR, yet TCRdb's version contains in-frame clones alone and is incomplete. The top ten hold approximately 15% of the sample, which has more than 30,000 clones, around 82% seen once. The source material was PBMCs, sampled around atezolizumab (anti-PD-L1) treatment. This TCR was sampled from a man aged 55 to 70 with urothelial cancer. V is TRBV5-1 and J is TRBJ1-1; 12 positions match TRBD1. In nucleotides, the CDR3 is TGCGCCAGCACCGGGACAGGGGGCAAGAACACTGAAGCTTTCTTT. Its protein product is CASTGTGGKNTEAFF.